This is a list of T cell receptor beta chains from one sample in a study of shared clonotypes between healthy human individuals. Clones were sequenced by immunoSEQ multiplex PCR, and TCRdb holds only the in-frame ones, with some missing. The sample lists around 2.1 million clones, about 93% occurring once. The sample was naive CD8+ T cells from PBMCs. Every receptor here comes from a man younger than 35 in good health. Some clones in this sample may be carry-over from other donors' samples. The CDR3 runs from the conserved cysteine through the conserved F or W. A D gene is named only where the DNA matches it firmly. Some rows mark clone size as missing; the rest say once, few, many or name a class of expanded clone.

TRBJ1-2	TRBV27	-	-	CASSLIGSNYGYTF	TGTGCCAGCAGTTTAATCGGCTCTAACTATGGCTACACCTTC
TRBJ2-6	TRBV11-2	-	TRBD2	CASSLATSGTLSGANVLTF	TGTGCCAGCAGCTTAGCGACTAGCGGGACCCTCTCTGGGGCCAACGTCCTGACTTTC
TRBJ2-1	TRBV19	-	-	CASSRLCSFF	TGTGCCAGTAGTAGACTGTGTTCGTTCTTC
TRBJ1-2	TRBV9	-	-	CASSVAIDSDYGYTF	TGTGCCAGCAGCGTAGCTATTGACAGTGACTATGGCTACACCTTC
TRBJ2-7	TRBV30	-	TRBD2	CAWGLAGEQYF	TGTGCCTGGGGACTAGCGGGCGAGCAGTACTTC
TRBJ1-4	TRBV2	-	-	CASNGDPLEKLFF	TGTGCCAGCAACGGGGACCCCTTAGAAAAACTGTTTTTT
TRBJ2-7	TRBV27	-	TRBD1	CASSSTSRDRGRGDEQYF	TGTGCCAGCAGTTCTACGTCCCGGGACAGGGGGCGCGGGGACGAGCAGTACTTC
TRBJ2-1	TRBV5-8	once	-	CASTDTLSSYNEQFF	TGTGCCAGCACCGATACCCTTAGCTCCTACAATGAGCAGTTCTTC
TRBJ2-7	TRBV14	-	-	CASSQETYFEQYF	TGTGCCAGCAGCCAAGAGACCTATTTCGAGCAGTACTTC
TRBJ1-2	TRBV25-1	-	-	CASSRDYGYTF	TGTGCCAGCAGCCGGGACTATGGCTACACCTTC
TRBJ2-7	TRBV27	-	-	CASSPGQYYEQYF	TGTGCCAGCAGTCCCGGACAGTACTACGAGCAGTACTTC
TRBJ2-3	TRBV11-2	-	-	CASSLDPAGASGDTQYF	TGTGCCAGCAGCTTAGATCCAGCAGGGGCAAGTGGAGATACGCAGTATTTT